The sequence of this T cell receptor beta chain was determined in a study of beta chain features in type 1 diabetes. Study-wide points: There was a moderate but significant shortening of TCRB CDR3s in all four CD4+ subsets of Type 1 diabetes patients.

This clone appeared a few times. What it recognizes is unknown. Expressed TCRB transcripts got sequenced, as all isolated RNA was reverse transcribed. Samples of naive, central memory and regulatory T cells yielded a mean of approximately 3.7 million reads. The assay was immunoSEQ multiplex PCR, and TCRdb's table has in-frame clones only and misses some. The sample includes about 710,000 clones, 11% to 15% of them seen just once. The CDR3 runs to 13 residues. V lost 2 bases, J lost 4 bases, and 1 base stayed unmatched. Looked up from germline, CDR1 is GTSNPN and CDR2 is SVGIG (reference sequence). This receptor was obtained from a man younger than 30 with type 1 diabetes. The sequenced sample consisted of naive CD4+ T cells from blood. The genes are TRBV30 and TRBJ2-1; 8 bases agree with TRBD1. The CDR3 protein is CAWSRTGYNEQFF. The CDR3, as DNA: TGTGCCTGGAGTAGGACAGGGTACAATGAGCAGTTCTTC.